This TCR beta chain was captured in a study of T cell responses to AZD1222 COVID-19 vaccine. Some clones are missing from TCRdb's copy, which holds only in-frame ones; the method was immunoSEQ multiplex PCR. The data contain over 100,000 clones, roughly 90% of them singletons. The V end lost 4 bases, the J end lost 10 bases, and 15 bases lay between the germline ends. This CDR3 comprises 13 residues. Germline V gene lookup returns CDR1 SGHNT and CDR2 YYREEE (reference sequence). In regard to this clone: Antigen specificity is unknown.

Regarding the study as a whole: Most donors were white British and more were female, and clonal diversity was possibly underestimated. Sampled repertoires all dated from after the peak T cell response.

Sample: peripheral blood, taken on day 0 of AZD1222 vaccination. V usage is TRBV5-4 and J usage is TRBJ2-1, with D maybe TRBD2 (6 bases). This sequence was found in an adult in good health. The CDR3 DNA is TGTGCCAGCAGCGCCACCGGGACTCCAGAGCAGTTCTTC. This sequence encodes CASSATGTPEQFF.